Listed below are T cell receptor beta chains from one sample, sequenced in a study of blood T cell repertoires in COVID-19. The data were produced by immunoSEQ multiplex PCR, yet TCRdb's version contains in-frame clones alone and is incomplete. Of roughly 45,000 clones listed, roughly 87% were seen once; the top ten hold around 22%. Sequencing was performed on peripheral blood. The receptors were gathered from a woman between 55 and 75 years old with acute or convalescent COVID-19. Both conserved end residues are part of each CDR3. Fields, in order: clone size, CDR3 length, V gene, J gene, D gene, CDR3 protein, CDR3 DNA. The D gene is left open where the match is weak. For some rows the clone size is stated as once, few or many, or as a class when expanded; others skip it.

>.|12|TRBV9|TRBJ2-1|TRBD2
CASSPGGNEQFF
TGTGCCAGCAGTCCGGGGGGGAATGAGCAGTTCTTC
>.|15|TRBV18|TRBJ2-7|TRBD1
CASSPSGQGGYEQYF
TGTGCCAGCTCACCGTCCGGACAGGGAGGTTACGAGCAGTACTTC
>once|13|TRBV7-3|TRBJ2-5|.
CASSPEGQETQYF
TGTGCCAGCAGCCCCGAGGGCCAAGAGACCCAGTACTTC
>.|13|TRBV18|TRBJ1-1|.
CASSPTGNTEAFF
TGTGCCAGCTCACCTACAGGGAACACTGAAGCTTTCTTT
>.|15|TRBV19|TRBJ2-3|.
CASSLGTRGIDTQYF
TGTGCCAGTAGTCTCGGGACAAGGGGTATAGATACGCAGTATTTT
>.|14|TRBV5-1|TRBJ2-3|.
CASSLAGTRDTQYF
TGCGCCAGCAGCTTGGCCGGGACAAGAGATACGCAGTATTTT
>once|15|TRBV27|TRBJ1-2|TRBD1
CASSSGQAGYYGYTF
TGTGCCAGCAGTTCAGGACAGGCCGGCTACTATGGCTACACCTTC
>.|12|TRBV3-1/TRBV3-2|TRBJ2-7|.
CASSQGEREQYF
TGTGCCAGCAGCCAAGGGGAGCGAGAGCAGTACTTC
>.|15|TRBV4-1|TRBJ2-2|.
CASSQDPGMGGELFF
TGCGCCAGCAGCCAAGATCCGGGGATGGGCGGGGAGCTGTTTTTT
>.|13|TRBV19|TRBJ2-2|TRBD1
CATAGTGTGELFF
TGTGCCACCGCCGGGACAGGGACCGGGGAGCTGTTTTTT
>.|16|TRBV19|TRBJ1-1|.
CASSMMQGRLFTEAFF
TGTGCCAGTAGTATGATGCAGGGGCGTTTGTTCACTGAAGCTTTCTTT
>few|16|TRBV9|TRBJ1-2|.
CASSVVATREYYGYTF
TGTGCCAGCAGCGTAGTAGCGACACGAGAATACTATGGCTACACCTTC
>.|14|TRBV27|TRBJ1-5|.
CASSLLEGNQPQHF
TGTGCCAGCAGTTTACTGGAGGGCAATCAGCCCCAGCATTTT
>.|13|TRBV6-2/TRBV6-3|TRBJ1-2|.
CASSYSLNYGYTF
TGTGCCAGCAGTTACAGCCTTAACTATGGCTACACCTTC
>.|14|TRBV27|TRBJ1-1|.
CASRLQGGSTEAFF
TGTGCCAGCAGGCTACAGGGAGGGAGCACTGAAGCTTTCTTT
>.|14|TRBV27|TRBJ1-1|.
CASSPRQTNTEAFF
TGTGCCAGCAGTCCGAGACAGACGAACACTGAAGCTTTCTTT
>.|15|TRBV7-9|TRBJ2-7|.
CASSSFGGLNYEQYF
TGTGCCAGCAGCTCATTTGGGGGCTTAAATTACGAGCAGTACTTC
>.|13|TRBV6-2/TRBV6-3|TRBJ1-1|TRBD1
CASSYDRATEAFF
TGTGCCAGCAGTTATGACAGGGCAACTGAAGCTTTCTTT
>once|13|TRBV19|TRBJ2-3|TRBD2
CASQSGGLDTQYF
TGTGCCAGCCAGAGCGGGGGATTAGATACGCAGTATTTT
>once|11|TRBV10-1|TRBJ2-1|.
CASSEQGKQFF
TGCGCCAGCAGTGAACAGGGAAAGCAGTTCTTC
>few|15|TRBV12-5|TRBJ1-1|.
CASGLTPQENTEAFF
TGTGCTAGTGGTTTGACACCTCAGGAGAACACTGAAGCTTTCTTT
>many|14|TRBV9|TRBJ1-4|.
CASSVSGFGEKLFF
TGTGCCAGCAGCGTTTCAGGCTTCGGTGAAAAACTGTTTTTT
>.|15|TRBV18|TRBJ1-4|.
CASSPAQGLGEKLFF
TGTGCCAGCTCGCCCGCCCAGGGACTTGGGGAAAAACTGTTTTTT
>.|15|TRBV18|TRBJ1-2|.
CASSQETSGGWGYTF
TGTGCCAGCTCACAAGAAACGAGCGGGGGTTGGGGCTACACCTTC
>.|13|TRBV7-9|TRBJ2-5|.
CASSFQNQETQYF
TGTGCCAGCAGCTTCCAGAACCAAGAGACCCAGTACTTC
>few|14|TRBV3-1/TRBV3-2|TRBJ2-7|TRBD1
CASSEGQGIYEQYF
TGTGCCAGCAGCGAGGGACAGGGGATTTACGAGCAGTACTTC
>.|15|TRBV30|TRBJ1-3|.
CAWSVTGHSGNTIYF
TGTGCCTGGAGTGTTACAGGACACTCTGGAAACACCATATATTTT
>.|13|TRBV11-2|TRBJ2-7|.
CASSREPRYEQYF
TGTGCCAGCAGCCGCGAACCTAGGTACGAGCAGTACTTC
>.|17|TRBV4-1|TRBJ1-6|.
CASSQESRGVDNSPLHF
TGCGCCAGCAGCCAAGAAAGTCGCGGCGTGGATAATTCACCCCTCCACTTT
>.|16|TRBV7-2|TRBJ2-1|TRBD1
CASSLGGTGSYNEQFF
TGTGCCAGCAGCTTAGGGGGGACAGGGTCCTACAATGAGCAGTTCTTC
>.|15|TRBV18|TRBJ1-2|.
CASSPLDSGSEGYTF
TGTGCCAGCTCACCCCTGGACAGTGGATCTGAAGGCTACACCTTC
>few|16|TRBV3-1/TRBV3-2|TRBJ1-2|.
CASSQGDTSVNYGYTF
TGTGCCAGCAGCCAAGGGGACACCAGCGTTAACTATGGCTACACCTTC
>.|13|TRBV24-1|TRBJ2-7|TRBD1
CATSEGQAYEQYF
TGTGCCACCAGTGAGGGACAGGCCTACGAGCAGTACTTC
>.|13|TRBV2|TRBJ2-2|TRBD1
CASGQVNTGELFF
TGTGCCAGCGGACAGGTTAACACCGGGGAGCTGTTTTTT
>.|13|TRBV3-1/TRBV3-2|TRBJ1-5|.
CASSQDLKQPQHF
TGTGCCAGCAGCCAAGATCTTAAACAGCCCCAGCATTTT
>few|15|TRBV6-5|TRBJ1-6|TRBD1
CAADREGSYNSPLHF
TGTGCCGCGGACAGGGAAGGATCCTATAATTCACCCCTCCACTTT
>.|14|TRBV13|TRBJ2-7|TRBD1
CASSPGTGFYEQYF
TGTGCCAGCAGCCCCGGGACAGGGTTCTACGAGCAGTACTTC
>.|12|TRBV7-2|TRBJ2-1|.
CASSLERNEQFF
TGTGCCAGCAGCTTAGAGAGGAATGAGCAGTTCTTC
>.|15|TRBV6-6|TRBJ1-5|.
CASSTGPFSNQPQHF
TGTGCCAGCAGTACGGGTCCATTTAGCAATCAGCCCCAGCATTTT